The 5 T cell receptor beta chains given below trace back to one sample, sequenced in a study of blood T cell repertoires in COVID-19. Produced via immunoSEQ multiplex PCR; TCRdb's table is partial and in-frame only. Here the sample spans some 20,000 clones, around nine tenths being singletons. Source material: peripheral blood. The receptors shown here come from a woman in her sixties or seventies with active COVID-19.

In nucleotides, the CDR3 is TGCGCCAGCAGCGGTTGGCCTGGAGGCGAGCAGTACTTC. Translated: CASSGWPGGEQYF. The chain is built from TRBV10-1 and TRBJ2-7; D may be TRBD2 (5 bases). The CDR3 loop spans 13 amino acids. Germline values: CDR1 WNHNN, CDR2 SYGVQD (reference sequence). Trimming took 6 bases from V and 6 from J, leaving 15 bases between them.

V is TRBV19 and J is TRBJ1-6; perhaps TRBD1 as D (5 bases). With 3 bases removed from V and 10 bases from J, the gap between germline ends came to 19 bases. This CDR3 is 16 amino acids long. The germline V gene encodes CDR1 LNHDA and CDR2 SQIVND (reference sequence). The CDR3 region has the DNA TGTGCCAGTAGTATCGGGGGACGGATAAGAGACTCACCCCTCCACTTT. It encodes CASSIGGRIRDSPLHF.

J is TRBJ2-1 and V is TRBV11-3; 9 bases agree with TRBD2. Germline CDR1 reads SGHNT; CDR2 reads YENEEA. V lost 5 bases, J lost 5 bases, and 7 bases stayed unmatched. This CDR3 is built from 15 residues. CDR3 sequence (DNA): TGTGCCAGCAGCCCTAGGAGCGGGGGGCACAATGAGCAGTTCTTC. It translates to CASSPRSGGHNEQFF.

For this clone: Different DNA sequences within this sample yield the same CDR3. The chain couples TRBV5-1 to TRBJ2-7; 8 nucleotides match TRBD1. CDR3 length: 14 residues. Trimming removed 4 bases from V and 2 bases from J; junction bases left unmatched: 5. Germline V lookup: CDR1 SGHRS, CDR2 YFSETQ. The CDR3 DNA reads as TGCGCCAGCAGCACGGGACAGGTACCCTACGAGCAGTACTTC. Amino acid sequence: CASSTGQVPYEQYF.

The gene calls are TRBV27 and TRBJ1-4, with 9 nucleotides matching TRBD1. CDR1 and CDR2 (germline): MNHEY, SMNVEV (reference sequence). V lost 6 bases and J lost 3; bases outside the gene matches: 2. This CDR3 region has 14 residues. The CDR3 is CASRGQGPNEKLFF. As DNA, the CDR3 is TGTGCCAGCAGAGGACAGGGGCCTAATGAAAAACTGTTTTTT.